This record looks at one T cell receptor beta chain sequence and its context. The antigen is unknown. Held in samples before DNA extraction were about 0.85-10 million cryopreserved PBMC. The data derive from a study of long-term antiretroviral therapy in people with HIV. Study-wide findings and caveats: Increased diversity was seen after ART, yet it remained lower than in transplant donor controls. HIV repertoire CDR3 lengths ranged less widely than those of controls.

V lost 1 base, J lost 8 bases, and 6 bases stayed unmatched. Germline V gives CDR1 SGHTA, CDR2 FQGTGA. The CDR3 has 15 residues. A v3.0 immunoSEQ assay was performed at survey level. Clones were read by immunoSEQ multiplex PCR, and TCRdb kept only the in-frame ones, dropping some. This sample has roughly 8,500 clones, with 65% to 85% found just once. The sequence derives from a middle-aged man with HIV. Sample: unsorted PBMCs, taken 2.5 to 2.7 years before starting antiretroviral therapy. This chain joins TRBV7-3 and TRBJ2-1, with 9 positions matching TRBD1. This CDR3 reads CASSLMGQGSDEQFF. CDR3 DNA sequence: TGTGCCAGCAGCTTAATGGGACAGGGTTCTGATGAGCAGTTCTTC. Full variable domain (missing parts from reference TRBV7-3 and TRBJ2-1): GAGVSQTPSNKVTEKGKYVELRCDPISGHTALYWYRQSLGQGPEFLIYFQGTGAADDSGLPNDRFFAVRPEGSVSTLKIQRTERGDSAVYLCASSLMGQGSDEQFFGPGTRLTVL.